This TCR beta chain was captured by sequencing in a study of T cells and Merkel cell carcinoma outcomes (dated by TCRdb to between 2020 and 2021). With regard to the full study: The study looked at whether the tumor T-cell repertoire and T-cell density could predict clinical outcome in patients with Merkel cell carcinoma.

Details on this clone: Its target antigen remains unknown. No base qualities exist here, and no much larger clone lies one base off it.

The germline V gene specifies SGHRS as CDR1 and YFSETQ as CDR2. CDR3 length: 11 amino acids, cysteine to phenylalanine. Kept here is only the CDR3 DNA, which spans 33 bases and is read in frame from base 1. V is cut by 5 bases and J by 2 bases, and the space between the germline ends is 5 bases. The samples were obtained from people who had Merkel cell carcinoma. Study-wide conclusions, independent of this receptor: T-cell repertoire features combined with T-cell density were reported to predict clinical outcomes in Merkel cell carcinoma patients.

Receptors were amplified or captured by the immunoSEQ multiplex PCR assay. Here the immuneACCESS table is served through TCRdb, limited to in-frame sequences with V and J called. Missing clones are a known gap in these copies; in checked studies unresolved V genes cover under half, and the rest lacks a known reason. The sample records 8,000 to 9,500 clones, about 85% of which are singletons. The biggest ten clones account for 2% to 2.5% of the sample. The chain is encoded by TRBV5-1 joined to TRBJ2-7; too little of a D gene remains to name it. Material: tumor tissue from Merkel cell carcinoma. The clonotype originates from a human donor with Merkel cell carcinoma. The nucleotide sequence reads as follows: TGCGCCAGCAGTGATGCCTACGAGCAGTACTTC. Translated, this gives CASSDAYEQYF.